The subject of this entry is one T cell receptor (beta chain). Antigen: not known. Germline V gives CDR1 SGHDT, CDR2 YYEEEE. Trimming removed 4 bases from V and 4 bases from J, with 14 bases in between. This CDR3 region has 14 residues. The source of the sample is a study of cytomegalovirus exposure and HLA in healthy donors. The PCR employed 60 Vbeta primers together with 13 Jbeta primers. Assay used: immunoSEQ multiplex PCR; TCRdb lists only in-frame clones, some missing. This table holds about 190,000 clones, 80% to 90% found once. The study's findings and limits: As a later analysis showed, several of the most significant clusters appeared to be linked to common viral pathogens. The authors confirmed in vitro that three CMV-associated chains were specific for CMV antigens. A previous analysis found most TCR beta V segments productive roughly 87% or roughly 30% of the time. Indistinguishable V segments, including TRBV6-2 and TRBV6-3, were excluded.

Specimen: PBMCs. The TCR originated in a male donor in good health and CMV-seronegative. The J gene is TRBJ1-1, the V gene TRBV5-6, with a tentative D call TRBD1 (5 bases). The CDR3 DNA reads TGTGCCAGCAGCGAGCGACAGTTCGGCACTGAAGCTTTCTTT. Amino acids: CASSERQFGTEAFF.